This T cell receptor beta chain appears in the sequencing data of a study of blood T cell repertoires in COVID-19. A single count supports this clone. It is unclear where the CDR3 begins or ends on the DNA, so no DNA is shown, and the CDR3 is as TCRdb lists it. The CDR3 has 16 amino acids, counting both end residues. Data came from immunoSEQ multiplex PCR; TCRdb stores just in-frame clones and leaves some out. The data contain about 40,000 clones, approximately 80% of them seen just once; the ten biggest clones take up 42%. The chain recombines TRBV12-1 with TRBJ2-3; whether TRBD1, the table's D call, matches the DNA was not checked. TRBV12-1 is listed as a pseudogene. This receptor was obtained from a human donor in a cohort sampled during active or convalescent COVID-19. The donor label of this sample is uncertain. What was sequenced was peripheral blood. The CDR3 loop reads CASSFAQGSGTDTQYF.